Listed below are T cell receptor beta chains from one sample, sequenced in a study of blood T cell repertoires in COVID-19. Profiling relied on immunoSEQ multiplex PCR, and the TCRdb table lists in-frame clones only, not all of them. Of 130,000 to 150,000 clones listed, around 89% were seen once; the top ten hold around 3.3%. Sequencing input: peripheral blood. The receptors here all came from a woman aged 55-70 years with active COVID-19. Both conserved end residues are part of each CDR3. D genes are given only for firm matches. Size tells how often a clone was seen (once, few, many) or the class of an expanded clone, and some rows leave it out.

CASSKQRYQGGRNEQFF,TGTGCCAGCAGCAAGCAGAGGTATCAGGGAGGGAGAAATGAGCAGTTCTTC,TRBJ2-1,TRBV7-2,.,TRBD2
CASTSLGGRSQPYEQYF,TGTGCCAGCACCAGTTTGGGGGGGAGGTCGCAACCCTACGAGCAGTACTTC,TRBJ2-7,TRBV28,.,TRBD2
CASSRPQGVDTEAFF,TGTGCCAGCAGCCGACCACAGGGGGTAGACACTGAAGCTTTCTTT,TRBJ1-1,TRBV7-6,.,TRBD1
CASSLYGTGSRDTQYF,TGTGCCAGCAGTTTGTATGGGACAGGGTCCCGAGATACGCAGTATTTT,TRBJ2-3,TRBV28,.,TRBD1
CAISRAGSSYNEQFF,TGTGCCATCTCCAGGGCGGGAAGCTCCTACAATGAGCAGTTCTTC,TRBJ2-1,TRBV10-3,.,.
CASTGEETQYF,TGTGCCAGCACCGGGGAAGAGACCCAGTACTTC,TRBJ2-5,TRBV6-5,.,.
CASSGDRGFYQPQHF,TGTGCCAGCAGCGGTGACAGGGGGTTTTATCAGCCCCAGCATTTT,TRBJ1-5,TRBV28,.,TRBD1
CASTMDYGYTF,TGTGCCAGCACTATGGACTATGGCTACACCTTC,TRBJ1-2,TRBV2,once,.
CASSSRDRAGGYTF,TGTGCCAGCAGCTCAAGAGACAGGGCAGGCGGCTACACCTTC,TRBJ1-2,TRBV5-4,.,TRBD1
CASSEGQGSYEQYF,TGTGCCAGCAGTGAGGGACAGGGGTCGTACGAGCAGTACTTC,TRBJ2-7,TRBV25-1,once,TRBD1
CASSGPRNTEAFF,TGTGCCAGCAGTGGGCCCCGCAACACTGAAGCTTTCTTT,TRBJ1-1,TRBV28,.,.
CASSPYTTGNTEAFF,TGTGCCAGCAGTCCCTATACGACAGGGAACACTGAAGCTTTCTTT,TRBJ1-1,TRBV6-5,.,.
CASSAQLAGVPDTQYF,TGTGCCAGCAGTGCACAACTAGCGGGAGTTCCCGATACGCAGTATTTT,TRBJ2-3,TRBV6-1,.,TRBD2
CASSWARTGDSYEQYF,TGTGCCAGCAGCTGGGCCAGGACAGGGGACTCCTACGAGCAGTACTTC,TRBJ2-7,TRBV7-6,.,TRBD1
CASSKRFETGGDLGYGYTF,TGTGCCAGTAGTAAAAGATTTGAGACAGGGGGTGACCTCGGCTATGGCTACACCTTC,TRBJ1-2,TRBV19,.,TRBD1
CASGRTRDLGFF,TGTGCCAGCGGTCGAACGCGGGACCTCGGGTTCTTC,TRBJ2-1,TRBV28,.,.
CASSSGNLNEQFF,TGTGCCAGCAGTAGCGGGAATCTAAATGAGCAGTTCTTC,TRBJ2-1,TRBV6-6,few,TRBD2
CASSFEGRAYNEQFF,TGTGCCAGCAGCTTCGAGGGGAGGGCCTACAATGAGCAGTTCTTC,TRBJ2-1,TRBV7-2,.,TRBD2
CASSLSRSTDTQYF,TGTGCCAGCAGCTTATCCCGTAGCACAGATACGCAGTATTTT,TRBJ2-3,TRBV7-2,.,.
CASRPPDISYNEQFF,TGTGCCAGCAGACCGCCTGACATTTCCTACAATGAGCAGTTCTTC,TRBJ2-1,TRBV6-6,.,.
CASSYSQFLGLAERYEQYF,TGTGCCAGCAGTTACTCGCAGTTTTTGGGACTAGCGGAGCGCTACGAGCAGTACTTC,TRBJ2-7,TRBV6-2/TRBV6-3,few,TRBD2
CASRHGTLGTDTQYF,TGTGCCAGCAGACACGGGACACTCGGCACAGATACGCAGTATTTT,TRBJ2-3,TRBV3-1/TRBV3-2,.,.
CASSPDPSGYNEQFF,TGTGCCAGCAGCCCCGATCCGTCGGGTTACAATGAGCAGTTCTTC,TRBJ2-1,TRBV3-1/TRBV3-2,.,.
CASSAGARSGSYEQYF,TGTGCCAGCAGTGCGGGGGCGCGGAGCGGCTCCTACGAGCAGTACTTC,TRBJ2-7,TRBV28,once,.
CARRVRPTGNNEKLFF,TGTGCCAGAAGAGTTCGCCCAACAGGGAATAATGAAAAACTGTTTTTT,TRBJ1-4,TRBV5-3,.,.
CACIIGGRHEKLFF,TGTGCCTGCATTATCGGGGGGCGACATGAAAAACTGTTTTTT,TRBJ1-4,TRBV2,.,.
CATSDGYYTDTQYF,TGTGCCACCAGTGATGGCTACTACACAGATACGCAGTATTTT,TRBJ2-3,TRBV24-1,.,.
CASSPEVQDTQYF,TGTGCCAGCAGCCCCGAGGTCCAAGATACGCAGTATTTT,TRBJ2-3,TRBV27,.,.
CASRVAGGPNEQFF,TGTGCCAGCAGGGTAGCGGGAGGCCCGAATGAGCAGTTCTTC,TRBJ2-1,TRBV6-1,.,TRBD2
CASSVAIGVTYEQYF,TGTGCCAGCAGCGTGGCTATCGGGGTGACATACGAGCAGTACTTC,TRBJ2-7,TRBV9,.,.
CASSGSGPVGEQFF,TGTGCCAGCAGTGGAAGCGGTCCGGTGGGAGAGCAGTTCTTC,TRBJ2-1,TRBV25-1,.,.
CARSLLSGTHYEQYF,TGTGCCAGAAGCTTGTTATCCGGGACACACTACGAGCAGTACTTC,TRBJ2-7,TRBV5-3,once,.
CASSPRGWKETQYF,TGTGCCAGCAGTCCACGGGGGTGGAAAGAGACCCAGTACTTC,TRBJ2-5,TRBV6-5,.,.
CASSDRGGNQPQHF,TGTGCCAGCAGTGACAGGGGTGGCAATCAGCCCCAGCATTTT,TRBJ1-5,TRBV2,few,.
CASSLMGAGNTIYF,TGTGCCAGCAGCTTAATGGGCGCTGGAAACACCATATATTTT,TRBJ1-3,TRBV7-2,.,.
CAWSVGSGDQETQYF,TGTGCCTGGAGTGTCGGTAGCGGGGATCAAGAGACCCAGTACTTC,TRBJ2-5,TRBV30,.,TRBD2
CASSRTGTAQTVQYF,TGTGCCAGCAGTCGCACGGGGACAGCCCAGACAGTGCAGTACTTC,TRBJ2-7,TRBV28,.,TRBD1
CASMRMNTEAFF,TGTGCCAGTATGCGGATGAACACTGAAGCTTTCTTT,TRBJ1-1,TRBV19,.,.
CASKDDRNTGELFF,TGTGCCAGTAAGGACGACAGGAACACCGGGGAGCTGTTTTTT,TRBJ2-2,TRBV19,.,.
CASSLRLAGKGNEQFF,TGCGCCAGCAGCTTGAGACTAGCGGGAAAAGGCAATGAGCAGTTCTTC,TRBJ2-1,TRBV5-1,.,TRBD2
CASSYGGQGKNF,TGTGCCAGCAGTTACGGGGGACAGGGGAAGAACTTC,TRBJ2-7,TRBV6-6,few,TRBD1
CSVGNRGETQYF,TGCAGCGTTGGGAACAGGGGAGAGACCCAGTACTTC,TRBJ2-5,TRBV29-1,once,TRBD1
CASSLQNTEAFF,TGCGCCAGCAGCTTGCAGAACACTGAAGCTTTCTTT,TRBJ1-1,TRBV5-1,.,.
CASSLGGWNTEAFF,TGTGCCAGCAGCTTAGGGGGCTGGAACACTGAAGCTTTCTTT,TRBJ1-1,TRBV7-9,.,.
CASSQVGEGTGELFF,TGCGCCAGCAGCCAAGTGGGGGAGGGCACCGGGGAGCTGTTTTTT,TRBJ2-2,TRBV4-3,.,TRBD2
CASSLAYEGQYNEQFF,TGTGCCAGCAGCTTAGCGTACGAAGGACAGTACAATGAGCAGTTCTTC,TRBJ2-1,TRBV7-9,.,.
CASSLQGLNNEQFF,TGCGCCAGCAGCTTGCAGGGCCTTAACAATGAGCAGTTCTTC,TRBJ2-1,TRBV5-1,.,.
CSVQAGVSYNEQFF,TGCAGCGTTCAAGCGGGAGTCTCCTACAATGAGCAGTTCTTC,TRBJ2-1,TRBV29-1,.,TRBD2
CASSSQVRTEAFF,TGTGCCAGCAGCTCCCAGGTCCGCACTGAAGCTTTCTTT,TRBJ1-1,TRBV27,.,.
CASSPGSGRRTDTQYF,TGTGCCAGCAGCCCCGGAAGCGGGAGAAGAACAGATACGCAGTATTTT,TRBJ2-3,TRBV9,.,TRBD2
CASSVPSVQFF,TGTGCCAGCAGCGTACCGAGTGTGCAGTTCTTC,TRBJ2-1,TRBV3-1/TRBV3-2,.,.
CASSHRGTGANVLTF,TGTGCCAGCTCCCATAGGGGAACTGGGGCCAACGTCCTGACTTTC,TRBJ2-6,TRBV6-5,.,.
CASSYSRGGHGYTF,TGTGCCAGCAGTTACTCGAGAGGGGGCCATGGCTACACCTTC,TRBJ1-2,TRBV6-5,.,TRBD1
CASSTPDRGSKNIQYF,TGTGCCAGCAGTACCCCGGACAGGGGTTCCAAAAACATTCAGTACTTC,TRBJ2-4,TRBV28,.,TRBD1
CASSPSRTGYLRWYF,TGTGCCAGCAGCCCGAGCCGGACAGGGTATTTACGGTGGTACTTC,TRBJ2-7,TRBV2,.,TRBD1
CASSAEQGAYEQYF,TGTGCCAGCAGTGCGGAACAGGGGGCCTACGAGCAGTACTTC,TRBJ2-7,TRBV25-1,.,TRBD1
CATTLRGLEWQYF,TGTGCCACCACCCTCCGGGGACTAGAGTGGCAGTACTTC,TRBJ2-7,TRBV28,.,TRBD2
CASSVSGTGELFF,TGTGCCAGCAGTGTTAGCGGCACCGGGGAGCTGTTTTTT,TRBJ2-2,TRBV6-4,.,.